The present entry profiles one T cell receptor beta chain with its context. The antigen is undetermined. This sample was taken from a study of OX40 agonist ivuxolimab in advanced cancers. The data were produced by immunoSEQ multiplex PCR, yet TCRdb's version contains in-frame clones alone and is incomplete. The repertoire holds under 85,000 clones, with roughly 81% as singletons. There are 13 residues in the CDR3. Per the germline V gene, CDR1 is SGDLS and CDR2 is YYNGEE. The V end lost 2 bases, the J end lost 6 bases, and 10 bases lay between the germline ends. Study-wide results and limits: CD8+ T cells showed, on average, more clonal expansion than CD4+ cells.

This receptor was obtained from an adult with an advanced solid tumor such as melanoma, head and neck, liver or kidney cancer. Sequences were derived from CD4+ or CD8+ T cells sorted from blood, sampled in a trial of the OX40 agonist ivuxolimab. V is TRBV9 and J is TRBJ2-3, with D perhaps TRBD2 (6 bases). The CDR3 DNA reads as TGTGCCAGCAGCGTTCTCACTAGCGATACGCAGTATTTT. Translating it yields CASSVLTSDTQYF.